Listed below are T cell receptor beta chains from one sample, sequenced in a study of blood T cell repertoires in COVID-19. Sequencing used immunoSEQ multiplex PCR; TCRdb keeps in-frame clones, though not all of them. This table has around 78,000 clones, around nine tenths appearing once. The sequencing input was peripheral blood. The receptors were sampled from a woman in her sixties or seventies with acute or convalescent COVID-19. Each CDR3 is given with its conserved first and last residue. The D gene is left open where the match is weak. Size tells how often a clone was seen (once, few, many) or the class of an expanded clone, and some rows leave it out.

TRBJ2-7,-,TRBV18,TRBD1,CASSDRDRAIYEQYF,TGTGCCAGCTCAGACCGGGACAGGGCCATCTACGAGCAGTACTTC
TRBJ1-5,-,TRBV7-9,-,CASSQGWVQPQHF,TGTGCCAGCAGCCAGGGGTGGGTTCAGCCCCAGCATTTT
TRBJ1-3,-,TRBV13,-,CASRARTSGNTIYF,TGTGCCAGCAGGGCACGTACCTCTGGAAACACCATATATTTT
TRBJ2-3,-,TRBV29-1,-,CSVLDRMSTDTQYF,TGCAGCGTCCTCGACAGGATGTCCACGGATACGCAGTATTTT
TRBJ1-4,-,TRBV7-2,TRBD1,CASGRGQGAGKLFF,TGTGCCAGCGGTCGGGGACAGGGGGCCGGAAAACTGTTTTTT
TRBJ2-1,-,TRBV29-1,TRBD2,CSVGASGNNEQFF,TGCAGCGTTGGGGCTAGCGGGAACAATGAGCAGTTCTTC
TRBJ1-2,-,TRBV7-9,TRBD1,CATQLNAGTGGYTF,TGTGCCACCCAGCTTAATGCAGGGACAGGGGGCTACACCTTC
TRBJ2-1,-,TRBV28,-,CASSSPAQGYNEQFF,TGTGCCAGCAGTTCCCCGGCCCAGGGGTACAATGAGCAGTTCTTC
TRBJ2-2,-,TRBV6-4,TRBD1,CASSERGPANTGELFF,TGTGCCAGCAGTGAGAGGGGGCCGGCGAACACCGGGGAGCTGTTTTTT
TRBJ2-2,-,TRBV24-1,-,CATSDELAGTGELFF,TGTGCCACCAGTGATGAGCTTGCGGGGACCGGGGAGCTGTTTTTT
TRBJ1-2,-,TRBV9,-,CASSVGAADYGYTF,TGTGCCAGCAGCGTAGGGGCAGCGGACTATGGCTACACCTTC
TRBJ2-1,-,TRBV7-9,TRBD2,CASSLGTSGTSYNEQFF,TGTGCCAGCAGCTTAGGGACTAGCGGGACCTCCTACAATGAGCAGTTCTTC
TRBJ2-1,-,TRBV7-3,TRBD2,CASSLDGGTNNEQFF,TGTGCCAGCAGCTTAGACGGGGGGACTAACAATGAGCAGTTCTTC
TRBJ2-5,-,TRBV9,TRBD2,CASSPRLAGVPYQETQYF,TGTGCCAGCAGCCCCCGACTAGCGGGAGTTCCGTACCAAGAGACCCAGTACTTC
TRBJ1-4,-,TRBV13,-,CASRAEGATNEKLFF,TGTGCCAGCAGAGCCGAGGGGGCAACTAATGAAAAACTGTTTTTT
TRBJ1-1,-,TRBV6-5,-,CASTRRAGWVVQAFF,TGTGCCAGCACCCGAAGGGCAGGGTGGGTAGTGCAGGCTTTCTTT
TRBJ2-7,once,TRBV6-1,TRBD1,CASSEAAGGATSYEQYF,TGTGCCAGCAGTGAAGCTGCAGGGGGCGCGACCTCCTACGAGCAGTACTTC
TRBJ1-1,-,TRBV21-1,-,CASSKIDRADYTEAFF,TGTGCCAGCAGCAAAATCGACAGGGCAGACTACACTGAAGCTTTCTTT
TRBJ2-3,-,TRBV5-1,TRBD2,CASSLGTSGETDTQYF,TGCGCCAGCAGCTTGGGTACTAGCGGGGAGACAGATACGCAGTATTTT
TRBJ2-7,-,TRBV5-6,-,CASSRTDYEQYF,TGTGCCAGCAGCCGGACAGACTACGAGCAGTACTTC
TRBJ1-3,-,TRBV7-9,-,CASSLDREGNTIYF,TGTGCCAGCAGCTTAGACAGGGAAGGAAACACCATATATTTT
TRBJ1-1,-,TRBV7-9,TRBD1,CASSLVGTGANTEAFF,TGTGCCAGCAGCTTAGTCGGGACAGGAGCGAACACTGAAGCTTTCTTT
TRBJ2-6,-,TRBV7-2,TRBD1,CAWRTGSGANVLTF,TGTGCGTGGAGGACAGGGAGTGGGGCCAACGTCCTGACTTTC
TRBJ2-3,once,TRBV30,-,CAWTDSRDTQYF,TGTGCCTGGACCGATTCGAGGGATACGCAGTATTTT
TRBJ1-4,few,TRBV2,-,CASSTGTQGEKLFF,TGTGCCAGCAGTACCGGGACACAGGGTGAAAAACTGTTTTTT
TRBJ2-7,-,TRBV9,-,CASSVDPGVLEQYF,TGTGCCAGCAGCGTAGACCCCGGGGTTTTGGAGCAGTACTTC
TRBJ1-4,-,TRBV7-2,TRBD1,CASSLGQGAPNEKLFF,TGTGCCAGCAGCTTAGGACAGGGGGCACCTAATGAAAAACTGTTTTTT
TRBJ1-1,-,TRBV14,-,CASSRRGGTTEAFF,TGTGCCAGCAGCCGGAGGGGGGGTACTACTGAAGCTTTCTTT
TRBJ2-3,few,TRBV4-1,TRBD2,CASSHYSGRPVDTQYF,TGCGCCAGCAGCCACTATAGCGGGAGACCAGTGGATACGCAGTATTTT
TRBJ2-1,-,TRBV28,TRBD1,CASSRTGTYNEQFF,TGTGCCAGCAGTAGGACAGGTACCTACAATGAGCAGTTCTTC
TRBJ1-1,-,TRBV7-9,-,CASSFRGGTEAFF,TGTGCCAGCAGCTTCAGGGGCGGTACTGAAGCTTTCTTT
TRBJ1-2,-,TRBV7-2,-,CASSTFSGVHYGYTF,TGTGCCAGCAGCACCTTCTCAGGGGTTCACTATGGCTACACCTTC
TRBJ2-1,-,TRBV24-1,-,CATSGYLGNEQFF,TGTGCCACCAGTGGGTACCTCGGCAATGAGCAGTTCTTC
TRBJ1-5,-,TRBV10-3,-,CATKGQINQPQHF,TGTGCCACCAAGGGACAAATCAATCAGCCCCAGCATTTT
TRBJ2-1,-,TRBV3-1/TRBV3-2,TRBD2,CASSLGLAGTDEQFF,TGTGCCAGCAGCCTAGGACTAGCGGGGACGGATGAGCAGTTCTTC
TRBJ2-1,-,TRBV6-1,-,CASSEYWRGYPFF,TGTGCCAGCAGTGAATACTGGCGGGGATACCCGTTCTTC
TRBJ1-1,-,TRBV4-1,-,CASSQGQGAVAEAFF,TGCGCCAGCAGCCAGGGCCAGGGCGCCGTCGCTGAAGCTTTCTTT
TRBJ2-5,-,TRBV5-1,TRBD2,CASSRGLAGGRETQYF,TGCGCCAGCAGCCGTGGACTAGCGGGGGGGCGGGAGACCCAGTACTTC
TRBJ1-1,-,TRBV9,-,CASSPLTSQGNTEAFF,TGTGCCAGCAGCCCACTAACCTCCCAGGGAAACACTGAAGCTTTCTTT
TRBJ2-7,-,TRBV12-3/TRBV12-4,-,CASSLRTDYEQYF,TGTGCCAGCAGTTTAAGGACAGACTACGAGCAGTACTTC
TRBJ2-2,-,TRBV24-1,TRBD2,CATSDSGLAGTGELFF,TGTGCCACCAGTGATTCGGGACTAGCGGGCACCGGGGAGCTGTTTTTT
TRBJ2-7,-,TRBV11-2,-,CASSSGLPAYEQYF,TGTGCCAGCAGCTCAGGACTTCCAGCCTACGAGCAGTACTTC
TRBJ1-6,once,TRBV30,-,CAWTGTPISYNSPLHF,TGTGCCTGGACAGGGACACCGATATCCTATAATTCACCCCTCCACTTT
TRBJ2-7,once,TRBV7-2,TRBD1,CASSTWDRGYEQYF,TGTGCCAGCAGCACCTGGGACAGGGGCTACGAGCAGTACTTC
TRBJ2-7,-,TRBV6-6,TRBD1,CASSYRTGSYEQYF,TGTGCCAGCAGTTATAGGACAGGGAGTTACGAGCAGTACTTC
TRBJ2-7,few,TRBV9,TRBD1,CASSVGLGQGWEQYF,TGTGCCAGCAGCGTAGGTCTCGGACAGGGGTGGGAGCAGTACTTC
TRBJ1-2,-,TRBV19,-,CASRTGLRDGYTF,TGTGCCAGTAGAACGGGTTTGAGGGATGGCTACACCTTC
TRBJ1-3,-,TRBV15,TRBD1,CATSSLRRGLVGNTIYF,TGTGCCACCAGCAGTCTCCGCAGGGGGTTAGTTGGAAACACCATATATTTT
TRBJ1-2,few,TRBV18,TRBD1,CASSLSTGTGGDLF,TGTGCCAGCTCACTTAGCACAGGGACAGGCGGCGACCTCTTC
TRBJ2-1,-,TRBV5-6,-,CASSPYTVALSYNEQFF,TGTGCCAGCAGCCCCTATACAGTGGCCCTCTCCTACAATGAGCAGTTCTTC
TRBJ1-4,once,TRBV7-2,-,CASSPQAGANEKLFF,TGTGCCAGCAGCCCCCAGGCAGGGGCTAATGAAAAACTGTTTTTT
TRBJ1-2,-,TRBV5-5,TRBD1,CASSEQGDYGYTF,TGTGCCAGCAGCGAACAGGGGGACTATGGCTACACCTTC
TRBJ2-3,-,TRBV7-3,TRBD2,CASSFISGGADTQYF,TGTGCCAGCAGCTTTATAAGCGGGGGGGCAGATACGCAGTATTTT
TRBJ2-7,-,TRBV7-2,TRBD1,CASSRNPGGIVNEQYF,TGTGCCAGCAGCCGGAACCCAGGGGGCATTGTCAACGAGCAGTACTTC
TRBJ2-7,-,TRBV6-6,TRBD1,CASSPGGPDRESYEQYF,TGTGCCAGCAGTCCCGGGGGCCCGGACAGGGAATCCTACGAGCAGTACTTC
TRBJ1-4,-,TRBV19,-,CASSITIQGAGGEKLFF,TGTGCCAGTAGTATCACCATCCAGGGAGCGGGAGGTGAAAAACTGTTTTTT